This TCR beta chain was captured by sequencing in a study of blood T cell repertoires in COVID-19. With 3 bases removed from V and 3 bases from J, the gap between germline ends came to 14 bases. Germline CDR1 is KGHSH and CDR2 is LQKENI. This CDR3 spans 15 amino acids. Generated by immunoSEQ multiplex PCR, the TCRdb table keeps only in-frame clones and is missing some. The sample has approximately 97,000 clones; more than 85% are singletons. The specimen sequenced was peripheral blood. This TCR derives from a man younger than 30 with acute or convalescent COVID-19. The V and J genes are TRBV18 and TRBJ1-1; D is perhaps TRBD1 (5 bases). In DNA, the CDR3 is TGTGCCAGCTCACCCGATCCCGCAGGGTACACTGAAGCTTTCTTT. Translation: CASSPDPAGYTEAFF. Full variable domain (missing parts from reference TRBV18 and TRBJ1-1): NAGVMQNPRHLVRRRGQEARLRCSPMKGHSHVYWYRQLPEEGLKFMVYLQKENIIDESGMPKERFSAEFPKEGPSILRIQQVVRGDSAAYFCASSPDPAGYTEAFFGQGTRLTVV.